The rows below give T cell receptor beta chains drawn from one sample of a study of T cell changes during pregnancy in multiple sclerosis. Some clones are missing from TCRdb's copy, which holds only in-frame ones; the method was immunoSEQ multiplex PCR. The sample shows about 80,000 clones, 94% of them seen only once. Specimen: peripheral blood, collected in the third trimester of pregnancy. The receptor set was obtained from a female donor with multiple sclerosis, enrolled in a pregnancy study. CDR3s include the opening cysteine and the closing phenylalanine or tryptophan. A D gene is named only where the DNA matches it firmly. Rows may omit the clone size; those that give it use once, few, many or a size class.

V gene,clone size,J gene,D gene,CDR3 protein,CDR3 DNA
TRBV7-2,.,TRBJ2-2,.,CASSLFAANTGELFF,TGTGCCAGCAGCTTATTCGCAGCGAACACCGGGGAGCTGTTTTTT
TRBV27,.,TRBJ1-1,.,CASTVGPGKGNTEAFF,TGTGCCAGCACCGTAGGGCCGGGGAAGGGGAACACTGAAGCTTTCTTT
TRBV19,.,TRBJ2-3,.,CASSIDGGDTQYF,TGTGCCAGTAGTATCGATGGAGGGGATACGCAGTATTTT
TRBV2,.,TRBJ1-5,.,CASSDDARPRMSNQPQHF,TGTGCCAGCAGTGACGACGCGCGTCCCAGGATGAGCAATCAGCCCCAGCATTTT
TRBV9,.,TRBJ1-2,TRBD1,CASSDPGQGYTF,TGTGCCAGCAGCGATCCGGGACAGGGCTACACCTTC
TRBV11-2,.,TRBJ2-7,TRBD1,CASSLGVGQGAYEQYF,TGTGCCAGCAGCTTAGGTGTGGGACAGGGTGCCTACGAGCAGTACTTC
TRBV19,.,TRBJ1-1,TRBD1,CASRRQGARTEAFF,TGTGCCAGTAGAAGACAGGGGGCGCGGACTGAAGCTTTCTTT
TRBV6-1,.,TRBJ2-7,TRBD1,CASRGDSPPYEQYF,TGTGCCAGCAGGGGGGACAGCCCTCCCTACGAGCAGTACTTC
TRBV7-3,once,TRBJ1-6,TRBD1,CASSPGQTNSPLHF,TGTGCCAGCAGCCCGGGACAGACTAATTCACCCCTCCACTTT
TRBV19,.,TRBJ2-3,.,CSTGDTDTQYF,TGTTCTACGGGGGACACAGATACGCAGTATTTT
TRBV7-3,.,TRBJ2-7,TRBD2,CASSRGLAGDQYF,TGTGCCAGCAGCCGCGGACTAGCGGGGGACCAGTACTTC
TRBV11-2,.,TRBJ1-6,TRBD1,CASSFQLDRGPTSPLHF,TGTGCCAGCAGCTTCCAATTGGACAGGGGGCCCACTTCACCCCTCCACTTT
TRBV9,.,TRBJ2-2,TRBD2,CASSSGLAITGELFF,TGTGCCAGCAGCTCGGGACTAGCGATCACCGGGGAGCTGTTTTTT
TRBV4-1,.,TRBJ1-4,.,CASSAEGRKLFF,TGCGCCAGCAGCGCAGAGGGGAGGAAACTGTTTTTT
TRBV10-3,.,TRBJ1-3,TRBD1,CAIGTGKNTIYF,TGTGCCATCGGGACAGGAAAAAACACCATATATTTT
TRBV5-4,once,TRBJ2-7,TRBD1,CASSLETGGRYEQYF,TGTGCCAGCAGCTTGGAAACAGGGGGGCGATACGAGCAGTACTTC
TRBV7-3,.,TRBJ1-1,.,CASSLSRNTEAFF,TGTGCCAGCAGCTTATCGCGAAACACTGAAGCTTTCTTT
TRBV6-5,.,TRBJ2-5,TRBD2,CASTTSGGAETQYF,TGTGCCAGCACGACTAGCGGGGGGGCGGAGACCCAGTACTTC
TRBV5-4,.,TRBJ2-3,TRBD2,CASSEQVAGGPADTQYF,TGTGCCAGCAGCGAACAAGTAGCGGGGGGGCCCGCAGATACGCAGTATTTT
TRBV6-5,.,TRBJ2-1,TRBD2,CASSYLQGGNEQFF,TGTGCCAGCAGTTACCTCCAGGGAGGGAATGAGCAGTTCTTC
TRBV25-1,.,TRBJ2-7,.,CASKQGPYEQYF,TGTGCCAGCAAGCAGGGTCCCTACGAGCAGTACTTC
TRBV6-5,.,TRBJ1-4,TRBD1,CATSGQLHEELFF,TGTGCCACCTCGGGACAGCTACATGAGGAACTGTTTTTT
TRBV5-1,.,TRBJ1-5,TRBD1,CASSLGTGDNQPQHF,TGCGCCAGCAGCTTGGGGACAGGGGACAATCAGCCCCAGCATTTT
TRBV10-1,once,TRBJ2-1,.,CASSVMGGRHRVPNEQFF,TGCGCCAGCAGTGTAATGGGTGGGAGGCATAGAGTCCCCAATGAGCAGTTCTTC
TRBV5-8,.,TRBJ2-3,TRBD2,CASSPPTHSSGGTDTQYF,TGTGCCAGCAGCCCACCCACACACTCTAGCGGGGGCACAGATACGCAGTATTTT
TRBV7-3,.,TRBJ2-1,.,CASSSGEEQFF,TGTGCCAGCAGCTCCGGGGAAGAGCAGTTCTTC
TRBV15,once,TRBJ1-2,TRBD1,CATSRGQPTIYGYTF,TGTGCCACCAGCAGGGGACAGCCGACGATTTATGGCTACACCTTC
TRBV10-3,once,TRBJ2-1,.,CAIRIGSEQFF,TGTGCCATCAGGATAGGGAGCGAGCAGTTCTTC
TRBV2,.,TRBJ2-2,.,CASSAPGNTGELFF,TGTGCCAGCAGCGCTCCGGGAAACACCGGGGAGCTGTTTTTT
TRBV19,.,TRBJ2-2,TRBD1,CASSSERGRPGELFF,TGTGCCAGTAGTTCAGAGAGGGGGCGACCCGGGGAGCTGTTTTTT
TRBV11-1,.,TRBJ1-3,.,CASSRDTDSGNTIYF,TGTGCCAGCAGCAGAGACACGGACTCCGGAAACACCATATATTTT
TRBV19,.,TRBJ1-2,.,CASSRGGAYGYTF,TGTGCCAGTAGTCGGGGGGGGGCCTATGGCTACACCTTC
TRBV5-4,.,TRBJ1-5,TRBD1,CASSLGGQGIRQPQHF,TGTGCCAGCAGCTTGGGGGGACAGGGGATTCGTCAGCCCCAGCATTTT
TRBV6-1,.,TRBJ1-3,.,CASSALGQNSGNTIYF,TGTGCCAGCAGTGCCCTGGGGCAGAACTCTGGAAACACCATATATTTT
TRBV25-1,.,TRBJ1-4,TRBD1,CASSEQGANEKLFF,TGTGCCAGCAGTGAACAGGGGGCTAATGAAAAACTGTTTTTT
TRBV20-1,once,TRBJ2-1,.,CSATNSNEQFF,TGCAGTGCGACAAATAGCAATGAGCAGTTCTTC